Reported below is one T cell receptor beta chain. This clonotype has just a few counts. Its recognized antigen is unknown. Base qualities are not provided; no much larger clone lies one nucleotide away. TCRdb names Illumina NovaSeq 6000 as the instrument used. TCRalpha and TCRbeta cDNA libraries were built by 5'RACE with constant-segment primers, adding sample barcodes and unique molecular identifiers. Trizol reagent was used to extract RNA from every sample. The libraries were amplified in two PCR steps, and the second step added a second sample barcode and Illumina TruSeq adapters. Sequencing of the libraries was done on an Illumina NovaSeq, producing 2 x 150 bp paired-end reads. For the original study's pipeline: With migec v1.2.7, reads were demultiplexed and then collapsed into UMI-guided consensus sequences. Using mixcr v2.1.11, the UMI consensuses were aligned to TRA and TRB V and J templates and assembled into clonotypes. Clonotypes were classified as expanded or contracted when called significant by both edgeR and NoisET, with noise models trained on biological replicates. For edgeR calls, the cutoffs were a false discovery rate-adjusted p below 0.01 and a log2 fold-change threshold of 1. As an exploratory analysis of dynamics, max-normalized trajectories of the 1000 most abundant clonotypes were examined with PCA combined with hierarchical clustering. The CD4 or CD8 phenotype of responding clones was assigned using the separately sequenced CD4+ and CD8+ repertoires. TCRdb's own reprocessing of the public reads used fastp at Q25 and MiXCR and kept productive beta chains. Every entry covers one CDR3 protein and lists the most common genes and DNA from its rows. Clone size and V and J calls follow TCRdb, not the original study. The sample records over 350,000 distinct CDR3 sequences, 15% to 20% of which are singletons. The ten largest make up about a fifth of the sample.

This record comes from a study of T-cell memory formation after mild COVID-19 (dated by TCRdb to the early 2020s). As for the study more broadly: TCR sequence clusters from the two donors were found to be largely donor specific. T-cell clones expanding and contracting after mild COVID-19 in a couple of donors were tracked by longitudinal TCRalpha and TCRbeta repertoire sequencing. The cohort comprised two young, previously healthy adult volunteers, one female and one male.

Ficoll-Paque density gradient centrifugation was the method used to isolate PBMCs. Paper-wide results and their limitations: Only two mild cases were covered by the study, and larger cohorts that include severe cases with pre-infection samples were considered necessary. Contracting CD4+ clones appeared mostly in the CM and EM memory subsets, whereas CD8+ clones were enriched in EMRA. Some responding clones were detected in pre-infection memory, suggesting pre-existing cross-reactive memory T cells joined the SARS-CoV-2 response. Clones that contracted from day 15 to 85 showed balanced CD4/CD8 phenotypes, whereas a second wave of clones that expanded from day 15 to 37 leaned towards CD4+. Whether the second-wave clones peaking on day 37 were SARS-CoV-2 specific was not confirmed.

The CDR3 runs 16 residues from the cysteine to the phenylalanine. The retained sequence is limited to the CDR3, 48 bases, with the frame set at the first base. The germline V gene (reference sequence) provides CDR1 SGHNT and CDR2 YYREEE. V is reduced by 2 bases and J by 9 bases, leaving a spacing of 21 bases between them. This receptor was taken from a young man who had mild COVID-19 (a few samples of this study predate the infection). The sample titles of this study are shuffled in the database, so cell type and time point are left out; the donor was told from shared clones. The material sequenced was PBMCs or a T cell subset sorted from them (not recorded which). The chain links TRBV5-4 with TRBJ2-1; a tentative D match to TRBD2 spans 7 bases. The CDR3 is CASSFEGGGPSAEQFF. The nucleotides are TGTGCCAGCAGCTTTGAGGGCGGGGGCCCCTCGGCTGAGCAGTTCTTC.